A selection of T cell receptor beta chains follows, all from one sample in a study of molecular identifiers for immune sequencing clone quantification. TCRdb reanalysed the PCR reads using MiXCR and keeps one entry per CDR3 protein. The sample records more than 450,000 distinct CDR3 sequences, approximately 25% being singletons. The sequenced sample was naive CD8+ T cells from blood, with Jurkat cell RNA spiked in. These TCRs come from a human donor in good health. Some libraries in this study had Jurkat cell RNA spiked in. CDR3s include the opening cysteine and the closing phenylalanine or tryptophan. Fields, in order: V gene, D gene, clone size, J gene, CDR3 DNA, CDR3 protein. The D gene is left open where the match is weak. Size tells how often a clone was seen (once, few, many) or the class of an expanded clone, and some rows leave it out.

>TRBV12-3/TRBV12-4|.|many|TRBJ1-5
TGTGCCAGCAGTGCCCAGGGGAATCAGCCCCAGCATTTT
CASSAQGNQPQHF
>TRBV5-6|TRBD1|many|TRBJ2-7
TGTGCCTCGACCGGGACAGGAGAGTACGAGCAGTACTTC
CASTGTGEYEQYF
>TRBV7-9|.|once|TRBJ2-1
TGTGCCAGCAGCCCCTGGGGGGCGTCCTACAATGTGCAGTTCTTC
CASSPWGASYNVQFF
>TRBV27|TRBD2|.|TRBJ2-7
TGTGCCAGCAGTTTAGCTGGGGGACTAGCGGTCTACGAGCAGTACTTC
CASSLAGGLAVYEQYF
>TRBV15|.|many|TRBJ2-2
TGTGCCACCAGCTCCAACTTGCCAGGGTCCTTAACGAGTACCGGGGAGCTGTTTTTT
CATSSNLPGSLTSTGELFF
>TRBV20-1|TRBD2|few|TRBJ2-5
TGCAGTGCTCACCCCCGGACTAGAGCAGAGACCCAGTACTTC
CSAHPRTRAETQYF
>TRBV7-9|.|many|TRBJ2-7
TGTGCCAGCAGCTCGATCAGTGGCGAGCAGTACTTC
CASSSISGEQYF
>TRBV10-3|.|.|TRBJ1-1
TGTGCCATCAGTGATCCGGGAGCAGGCACTGAAGCTTTCTTT
CAISDPGAGTEAFF
>TRBV14|TRBD1|once|TRBJ2-7
TGTGCCAGCAGCCACGGCGTAGGGGGCGATCCCTACGAGCAGTACTTC
CASSHGVGGDPYEQYF
>TRBV12-5|.|few|TRBJ1-2
TGTGCTAGTGGTCTCCCGACGTCTTTGAGCTACACCTTC
CASGLPTSLSYTF
>TRBV6-2/TRBV6-3|.|many|TRBJ2-3
TGTGCCAGCTTAGAAGGACCCTACCCCGATACGCAGTATTTT
CASLEGPYPDTQYF